This record concerns one T cell receptor (beta chain) sequence. This record comes from a study of T cell responses to AZD1222 COVID-19 vaccine. Only in-frame clones appear in the TCRdb table, and some are missing; sequencing was by immunoSEQ multiplex PCR. The sample contains roughly 77,000 clones, about nine tenths of which appear only once. Pooled samples include second doses given at about 4 or 12 weeks. The V gene lost 6 bases and the J gene lost 0 bases, with 16 bases spanning the gap. The CDR3 covers 16 residues. Germline CDR1 reads MNHNS; CDR2 reads SASEGT. Sequenced material: peripheral blood, taken 28 days after the second AZD1222 dose. This chain joins TRBV6-1 and TRBJ2-3, with a weak D call TRBD2 (5 bases). This receptor was taken from an adult who received the AZD1222 COVID-19 vaccine. The CDR3 DNA sequence: TGTGCCAGCAGCGAAACACTAGTCCCTAGCACAGATACGCAGTATTTT. This sequence encodes CASSETLVPSTDTQYF.